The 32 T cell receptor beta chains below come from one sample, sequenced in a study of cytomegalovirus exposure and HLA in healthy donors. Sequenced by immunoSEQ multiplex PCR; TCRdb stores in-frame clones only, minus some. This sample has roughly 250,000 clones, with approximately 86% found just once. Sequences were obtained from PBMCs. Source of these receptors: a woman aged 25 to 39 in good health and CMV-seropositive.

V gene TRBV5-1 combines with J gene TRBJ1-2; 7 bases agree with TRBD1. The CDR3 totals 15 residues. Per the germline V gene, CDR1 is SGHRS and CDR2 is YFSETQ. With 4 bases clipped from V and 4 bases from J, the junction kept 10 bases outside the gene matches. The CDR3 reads CASSAATGTSYGYTF. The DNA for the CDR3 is TGCGCCAGCAGCGCGGCGACAGGGACGAGCTATGGCTACACCTTC. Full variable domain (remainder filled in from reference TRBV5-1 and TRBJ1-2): KAGVTQTPRYLIKTRGQQVTLSCSPISGHRSVSWYQQTPGQGLQFLFEYFSETQRNKGNFPGRFSGRQFSNSRSEMNVSTLELGDSALYLCASSAATGTSYGYTFGSGTRLTVV.

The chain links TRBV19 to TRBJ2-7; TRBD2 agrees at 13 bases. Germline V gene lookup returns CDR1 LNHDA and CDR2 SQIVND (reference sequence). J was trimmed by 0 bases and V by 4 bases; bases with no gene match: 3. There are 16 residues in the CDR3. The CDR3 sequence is CASSTGTSGTSYEQYF. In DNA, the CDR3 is TGTGCCAGTAGTACCGGGACTAGCGGGACCTCCTACGAGCAGTACTTC.

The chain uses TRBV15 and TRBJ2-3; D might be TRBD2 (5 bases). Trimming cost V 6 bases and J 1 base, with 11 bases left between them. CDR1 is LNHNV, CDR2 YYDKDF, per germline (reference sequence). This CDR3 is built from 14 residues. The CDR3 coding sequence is TGTGCCACCAGTCGGAGTAGCGGCACAGATACGCAGTATTTT. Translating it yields CATSRSSGTDTQYF.

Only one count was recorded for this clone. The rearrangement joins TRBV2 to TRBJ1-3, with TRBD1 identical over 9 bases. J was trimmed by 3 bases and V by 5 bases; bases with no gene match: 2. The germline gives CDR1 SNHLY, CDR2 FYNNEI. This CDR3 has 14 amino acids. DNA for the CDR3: TGTGCCAGCAGTAACAGGGGGCTTGGAAACACCATATATTTT. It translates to CASSNRGLGNTIYF.

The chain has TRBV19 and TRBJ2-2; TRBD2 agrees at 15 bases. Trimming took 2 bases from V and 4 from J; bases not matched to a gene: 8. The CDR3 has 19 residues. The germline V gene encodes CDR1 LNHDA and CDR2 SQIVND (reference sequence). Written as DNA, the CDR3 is TGTGCCAGTAGTATAAGTGGACTAGCGGGAGGGCCTGGCACCGGGGAGCTGTTTTTT. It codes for CASSISGLAGGPGTGELFF.

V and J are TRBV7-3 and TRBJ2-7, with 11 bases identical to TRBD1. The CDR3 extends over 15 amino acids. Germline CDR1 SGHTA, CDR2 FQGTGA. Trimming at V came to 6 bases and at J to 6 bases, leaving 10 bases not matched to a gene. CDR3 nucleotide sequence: TGTGCCAGCAGTTGGTCCGGGACAGGGGGTAGCGAGCAGTACTTC. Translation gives CASSWSGTGGSEQYF.

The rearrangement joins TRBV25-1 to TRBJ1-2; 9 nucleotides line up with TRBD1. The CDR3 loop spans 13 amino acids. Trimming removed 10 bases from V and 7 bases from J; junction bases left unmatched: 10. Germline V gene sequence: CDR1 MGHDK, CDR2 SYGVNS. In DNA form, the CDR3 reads TGTGCCACCAACGGACAGGGGATCTCTGGCTACACCTTC. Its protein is CATNGQGISGYTF.

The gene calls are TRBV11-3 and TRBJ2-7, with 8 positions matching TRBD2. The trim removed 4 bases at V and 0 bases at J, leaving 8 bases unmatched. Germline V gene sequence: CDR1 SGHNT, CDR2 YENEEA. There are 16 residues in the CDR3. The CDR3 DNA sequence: TGTGCCAGCAGCTCCACAGCGGGGGAGCCCTCCTACGAGCAGTACTTC. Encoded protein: CASSSTAGEPSYEQYF.

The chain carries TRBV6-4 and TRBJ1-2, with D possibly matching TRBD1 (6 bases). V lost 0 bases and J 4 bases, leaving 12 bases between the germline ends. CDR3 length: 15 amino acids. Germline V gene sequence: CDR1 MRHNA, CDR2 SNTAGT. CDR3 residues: CASSDSGRGAYGYTF. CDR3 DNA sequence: TGTGCCAGCAGTGACTCTGGCAGGGGAGCCTATGGCTACACCTTC.

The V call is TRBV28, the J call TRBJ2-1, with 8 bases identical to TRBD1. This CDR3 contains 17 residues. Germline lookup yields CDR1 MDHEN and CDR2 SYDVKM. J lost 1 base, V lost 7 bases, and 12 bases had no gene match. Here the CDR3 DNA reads TGTGCCAGCATCCCACGAGGTAGGGACAGGTCCTACAATGAGCAGTTCTTC. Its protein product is CASIPRGRDRSYNEQFF. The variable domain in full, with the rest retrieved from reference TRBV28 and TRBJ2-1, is DVKVTQSSRYLVKRTGEKVFLECVQDMDHENMFWYRQDPGLGLRLIYFSYDVKMKEKGDIPEGYSVSREKKERFSLILESASTNQTSMYLCASIPRGRDRSYNEQFFGPGTRLTVL.

The CDR3 region has the DNA TGTGCCAGCAGTTACTCTACCGGGACAACGAACACTGAAGCTTTCTTT. Translating gives CASSYSTGTTNTEAFF. The genes are TRBV6-5 and TRBJ1-1, with D maybe TRBD1 (6 bases). With 0 bases removed from V and 1 base from J, the gap between germline ends came to 12 bases. This CDR3 is 16 amino acids long. Germline V gene sequence: CDR1 MNHEY, CDR2 SVGAGI.

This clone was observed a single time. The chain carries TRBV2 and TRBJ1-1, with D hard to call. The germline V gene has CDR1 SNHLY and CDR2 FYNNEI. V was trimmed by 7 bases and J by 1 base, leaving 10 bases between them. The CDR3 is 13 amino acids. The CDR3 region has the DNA TGTGCCAGCACCAGGATTACGAACACTGAAGCTTTCTTT. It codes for CASTRITNTEAFF.

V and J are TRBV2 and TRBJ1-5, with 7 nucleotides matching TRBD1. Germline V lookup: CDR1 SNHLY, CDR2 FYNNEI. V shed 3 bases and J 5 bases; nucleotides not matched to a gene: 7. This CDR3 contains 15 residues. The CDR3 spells CASSELGGVDQPQHF. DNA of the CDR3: TGTGCCAGCAGTGAGTTAGGGGGCGTAGATCAGCCCCAGCATTTT.

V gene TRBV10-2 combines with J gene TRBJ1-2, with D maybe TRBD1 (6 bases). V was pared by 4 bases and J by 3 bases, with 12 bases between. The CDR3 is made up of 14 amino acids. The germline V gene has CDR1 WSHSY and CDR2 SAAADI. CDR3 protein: CASSGNTGYYGYTF. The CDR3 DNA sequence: TGCGCCAGCAGTGGAAATACAGGGTACTATGGCTACACCTTC.

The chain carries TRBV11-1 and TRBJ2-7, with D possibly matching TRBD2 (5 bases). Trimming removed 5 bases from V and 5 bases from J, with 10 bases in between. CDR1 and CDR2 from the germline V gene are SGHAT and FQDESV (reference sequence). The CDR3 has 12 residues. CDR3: CASSLDFHEQYF. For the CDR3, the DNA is TGTGCCAGCAGCCTGGACTTCCACGAGCAGTACTTC.

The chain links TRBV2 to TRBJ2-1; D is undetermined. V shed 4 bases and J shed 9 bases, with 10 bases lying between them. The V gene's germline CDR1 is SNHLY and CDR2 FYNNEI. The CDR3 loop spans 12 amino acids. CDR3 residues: CASSVVRGEQFF. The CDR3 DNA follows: TGTGCCAGCAGTGTAGTCCGTGGTGAGCAGTTCTTC.

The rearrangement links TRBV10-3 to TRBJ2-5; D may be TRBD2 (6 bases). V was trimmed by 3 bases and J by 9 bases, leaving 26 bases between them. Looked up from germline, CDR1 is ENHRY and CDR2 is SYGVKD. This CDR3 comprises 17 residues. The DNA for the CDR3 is TGTGCCATCAGTGACCCCGTAGGGGATCAGGGAGGCGGCGCCCAGTACTTC. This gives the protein CAISDPVGDQGGGAQYF.

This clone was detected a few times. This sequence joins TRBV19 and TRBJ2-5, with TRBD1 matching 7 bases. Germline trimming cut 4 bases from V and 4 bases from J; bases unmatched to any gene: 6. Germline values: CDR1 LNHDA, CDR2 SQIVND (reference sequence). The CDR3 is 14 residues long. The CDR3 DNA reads TGTGCCAGTAGTACACAGGGGTGGGGAGAGACCCAGTACTTC. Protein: CASSTQGWGETQYF.

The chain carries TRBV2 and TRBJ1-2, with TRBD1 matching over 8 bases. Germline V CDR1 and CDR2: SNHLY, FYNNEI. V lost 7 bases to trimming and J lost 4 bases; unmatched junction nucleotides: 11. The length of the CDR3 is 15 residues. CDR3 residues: CASNKQGGQAYGYTF. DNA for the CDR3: TGTGCCAGCAACAAGCAAGGGGGACAGGCCTATGGCTACACCTTC.

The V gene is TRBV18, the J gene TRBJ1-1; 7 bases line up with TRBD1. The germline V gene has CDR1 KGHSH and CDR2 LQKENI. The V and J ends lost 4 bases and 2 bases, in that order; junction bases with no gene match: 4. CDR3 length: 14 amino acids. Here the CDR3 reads CASSLDRVNTEAFF. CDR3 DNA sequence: TGTGCCAGCTCACTCGACAGGGTTAACACTGAAGCTTTCTTT.

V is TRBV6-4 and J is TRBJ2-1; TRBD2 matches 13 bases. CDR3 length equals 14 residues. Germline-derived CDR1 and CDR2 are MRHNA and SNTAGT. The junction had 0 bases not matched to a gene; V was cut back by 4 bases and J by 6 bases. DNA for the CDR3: TGTGCCAGCAGTGGACTAGCGGGAGGCAATGAGCAGTTCTTC. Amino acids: CASSGLAGGNEQFF.

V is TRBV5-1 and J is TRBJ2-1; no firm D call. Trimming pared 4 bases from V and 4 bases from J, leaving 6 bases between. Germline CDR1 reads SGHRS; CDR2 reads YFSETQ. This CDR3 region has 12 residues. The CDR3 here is CASSPSYNEQFF. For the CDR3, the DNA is TGCGCCAGCAGCCCGTCGTACAATGAGCAGTTCTTC.

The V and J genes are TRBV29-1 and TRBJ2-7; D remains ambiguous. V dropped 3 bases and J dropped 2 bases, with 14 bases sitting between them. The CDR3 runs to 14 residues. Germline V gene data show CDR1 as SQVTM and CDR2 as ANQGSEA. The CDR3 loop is CSVEAAAGTYEQYF. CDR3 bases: TGCAGCGTTGAGGCAGCTGCAGGAACCTACGAGCAGTACTTC.

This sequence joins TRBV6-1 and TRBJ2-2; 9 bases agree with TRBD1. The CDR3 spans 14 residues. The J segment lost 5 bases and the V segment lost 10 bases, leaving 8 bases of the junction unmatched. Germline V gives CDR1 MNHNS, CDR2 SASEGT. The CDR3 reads CATSGQGHTGELFF. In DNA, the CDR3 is TGTGCCACCTCGGGACAGGGTCATACCGGGGAGCTGTTTTTT.

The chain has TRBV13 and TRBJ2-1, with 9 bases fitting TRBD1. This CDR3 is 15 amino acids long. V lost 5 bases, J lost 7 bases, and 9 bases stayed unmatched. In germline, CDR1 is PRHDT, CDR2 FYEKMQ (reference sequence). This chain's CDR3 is CASSRAGTGTNEQFF. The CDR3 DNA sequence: TGTGCCAGCAGCCGTGCCGGGACAGGGACAAATGAGCAGTTCTTC.

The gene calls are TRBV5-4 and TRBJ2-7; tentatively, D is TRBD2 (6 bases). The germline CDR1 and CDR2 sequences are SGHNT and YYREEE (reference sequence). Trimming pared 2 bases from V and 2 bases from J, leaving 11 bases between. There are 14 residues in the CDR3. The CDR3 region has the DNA TGTGCCAGCAGCTTAGGCGGGAAGGCCTACGAGCAGTACTTC. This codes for CASSLGGKAYEQYF.

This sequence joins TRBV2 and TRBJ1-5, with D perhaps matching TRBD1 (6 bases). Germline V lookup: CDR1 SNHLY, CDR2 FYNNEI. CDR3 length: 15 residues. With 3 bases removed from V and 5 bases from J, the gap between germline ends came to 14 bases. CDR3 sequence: CASSDLGGPYQPQHF. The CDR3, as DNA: TGTGCCAGCAGTGATCTGGGGGGGCCTTATCAGCCCCAGCATTTT.

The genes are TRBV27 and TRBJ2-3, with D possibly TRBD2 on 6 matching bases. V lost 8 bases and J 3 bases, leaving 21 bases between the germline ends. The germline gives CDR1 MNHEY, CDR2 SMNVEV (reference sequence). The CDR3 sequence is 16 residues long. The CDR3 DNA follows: TGTGCCAGCGGGAGGAGGGGACCCCGGGAGACAGATACGCAGTATTTT. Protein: CASGRRGPRETDTQYF.

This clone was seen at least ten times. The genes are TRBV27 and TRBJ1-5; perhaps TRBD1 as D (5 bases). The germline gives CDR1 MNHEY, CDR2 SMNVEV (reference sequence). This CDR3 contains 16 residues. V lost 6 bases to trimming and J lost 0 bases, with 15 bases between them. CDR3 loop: CASRPQGFNSNQPQHF. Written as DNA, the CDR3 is TGTGCCAGCAGACCGCAGGGCTTCAATAGCAATCAGCCCCAGCATTTT.

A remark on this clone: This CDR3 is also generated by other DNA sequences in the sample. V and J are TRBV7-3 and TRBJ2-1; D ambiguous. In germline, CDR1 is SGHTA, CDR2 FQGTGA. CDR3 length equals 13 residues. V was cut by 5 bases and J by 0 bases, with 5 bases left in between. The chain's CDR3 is CASSPSSYNEQFF. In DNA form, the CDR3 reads TGTGCCAGCAGCCCGAGCTCCTACAATGAGCAGTTCTTC. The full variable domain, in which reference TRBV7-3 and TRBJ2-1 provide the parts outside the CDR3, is GAGVSQTPSNKVTEKGKYVELRCDPISGHTALYWYRQSLGQGPEFLIYFQGTGAADDSGLPNDRFFAVRPEGSVSTLKIQRTERGDSAVYLCASSPSSYNEQFFGPGTRLTVL.

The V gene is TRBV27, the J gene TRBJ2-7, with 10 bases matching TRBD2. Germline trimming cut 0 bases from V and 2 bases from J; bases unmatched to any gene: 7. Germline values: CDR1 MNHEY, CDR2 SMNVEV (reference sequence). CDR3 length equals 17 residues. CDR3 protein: CASSLSKASGSPYEQYF. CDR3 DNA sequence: TGTGCCAGCAGTTTATCTAAGGCTAGCGGGAGCCCCTACGAGCAGTACTTC.

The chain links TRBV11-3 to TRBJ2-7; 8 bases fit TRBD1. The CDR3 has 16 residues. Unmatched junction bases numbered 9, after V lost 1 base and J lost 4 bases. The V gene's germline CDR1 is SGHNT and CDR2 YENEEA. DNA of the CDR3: TGTGCCAGCAGCTTAGTGAGCTCAGGGGGCGCGTACGAGCAGTACTTC. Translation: CASSLVSSGGAYEQYF. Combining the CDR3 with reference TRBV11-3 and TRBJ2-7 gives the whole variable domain EAGVVQSPRYKIIEKKQPVAFWCNPISGHNTLYWYLQNLGQGPELLIRYENEEAVDDSQLPKDRFSAERLKGVDSTLKIQPAELGDSAVYLCASSLVSSGGAYEQYFGPGTRLTVT.